This record covers a single T cell receptor beta chain. Its target is not known. With a J-beta primer mix and a sample-barcoded 5' primer, a second PCR ran about 7 to 11 cycles. TCRdb processed the 5' RACE reads anew with MiXCR; each CDR3 protein has one entry. The repertoire holds 1.5 million to 2 million distinct CDR3 sequences, with under 30% as singletons. With 7 bases removed from V and 8 bases from J, the gap between germline ends came to 17 bases. This CDR3 contains 13 residues. CDR1 and CDR2 from the germline V gene are SQVTM and ANQGSEA. This entry belongs to a study of blood T cells in healthy people across ages. Study-level findings and limits: Long-lived donors exceeded aged donors in naive CD4+ cells and diversity. Measured against age, TCR beta diversity per million T cells decreased in a roughly linear manner. The lack of PBMC sorting stopped any conclusive naive versus antigen-experienced comparison.

The study recruited healthy Caucasian donors from Russia who were aged about 6 to 100. The chain recombines TRBV29-1 with TRBJ1-4; D remains unclear. The receptor was isolated from a woman in her 30s in good health. Sequencing used blood. This CDR3 is CSAEAGFREKLFF. Written as DNA, the CDR3 is TGCAGCGCCGAGGCCGGGTTTCGAGAAAAACTGTTTTTT.